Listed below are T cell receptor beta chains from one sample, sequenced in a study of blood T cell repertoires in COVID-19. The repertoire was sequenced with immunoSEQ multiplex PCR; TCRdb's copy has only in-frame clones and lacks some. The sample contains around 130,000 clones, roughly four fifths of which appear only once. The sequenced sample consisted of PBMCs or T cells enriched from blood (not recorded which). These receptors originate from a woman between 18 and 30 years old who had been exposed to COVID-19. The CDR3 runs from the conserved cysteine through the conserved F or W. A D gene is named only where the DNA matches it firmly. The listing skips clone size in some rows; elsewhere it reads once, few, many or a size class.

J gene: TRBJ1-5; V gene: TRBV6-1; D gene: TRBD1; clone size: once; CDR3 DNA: TGTGCCAGCAGTGACCCAACAGGGGGAAGCAATCAGCCCCAGCATTTT; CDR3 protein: CASSDPTGGSNQPQHF
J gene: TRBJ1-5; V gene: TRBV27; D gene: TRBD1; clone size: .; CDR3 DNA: TGTGCCAGCAGTTCTTTCGGGACAGGGTACAATCAGCCCCAGCATTTT; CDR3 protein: CASSSFGTGYNQPQHF
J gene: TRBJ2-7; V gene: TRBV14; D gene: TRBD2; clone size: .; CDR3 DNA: TGTGCCAGCAGCCAGACGGGACTAGCTGTCAACTACGAGCAGTACTTC; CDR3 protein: CASSQTGLAVNYEQYF
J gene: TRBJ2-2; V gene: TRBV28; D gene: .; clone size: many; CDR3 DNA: TGTGCCAGCAGTCCGCCGAACTCGAACACCGGGGAGCTGTTTTTT; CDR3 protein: CASSPPNSNTGELFF
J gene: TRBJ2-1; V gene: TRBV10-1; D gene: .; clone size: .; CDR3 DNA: TGCGCCAGCAGTGAGTCGAATGGACTTTACAATGAGCAGTTCTTC; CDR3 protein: CASSESNGLYNEQFF
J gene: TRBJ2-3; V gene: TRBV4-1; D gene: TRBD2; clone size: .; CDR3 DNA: TGCGCCAGCAGCCAGCCCGGGACTAGTTTTGGGCTTGTAGATACGCAGTATTTT; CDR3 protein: CASSQPGTSFGLVDTQYF
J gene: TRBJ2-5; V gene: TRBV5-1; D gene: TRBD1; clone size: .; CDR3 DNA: TGCGCCAGCAGCCCCGATCCGGGACAGGGAAGGGAGACCCAGTACTTC; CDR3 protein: CASSPDPGQGRETQYF
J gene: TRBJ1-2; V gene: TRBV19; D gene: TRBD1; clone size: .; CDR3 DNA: TGTGCCAGTACCCCTCTCGGCCAGGGGGCGCCTGGCTACACCTTC; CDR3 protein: CASTPLGQGAPGYTF
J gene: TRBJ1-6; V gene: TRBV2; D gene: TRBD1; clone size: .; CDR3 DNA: TGTGCCACAAGGACAGGCCTCAGCTCCTATAATTCACCCCTCCACTTT; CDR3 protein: CATRTGLSSYNSPLHF
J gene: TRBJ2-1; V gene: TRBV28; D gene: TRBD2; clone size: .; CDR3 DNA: TGTGCCAGCAGTTCTAGCGGGATACCGTCCTACAATGAGCAGTTCTTC; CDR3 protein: CASSSSGIPSYNEQFF
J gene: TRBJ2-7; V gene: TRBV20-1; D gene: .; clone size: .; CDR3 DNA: TGCAGTGTACAGGAAAGGTACGAGCAGTACTTC; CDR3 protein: CSVQERYEQYF
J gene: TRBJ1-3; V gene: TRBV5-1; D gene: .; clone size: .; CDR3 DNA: TGCGCCAGCAGGCCAACCTTAACAGCACCTGGAAACACCATATATTTT; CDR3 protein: CASRPTLTAPGNTIYF
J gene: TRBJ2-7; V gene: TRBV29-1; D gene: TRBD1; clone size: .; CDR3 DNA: TGCAGCGTTTTTGAGGGGGCGTCCGAGCAGTACTTC; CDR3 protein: CSVFEGASEQYF
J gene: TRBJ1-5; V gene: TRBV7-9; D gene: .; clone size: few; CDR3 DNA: TGTGCCAGCAGCCTCGGGGTCGCTGATCAGCCCCAGCATTTT; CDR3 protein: CASSLGVADQPQHF
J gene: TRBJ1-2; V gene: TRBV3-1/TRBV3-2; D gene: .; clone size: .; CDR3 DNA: TGTGCCAGCAGCCGGAAGGGGCGCAGTGGCTACACCTTC; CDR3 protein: CASSRKGRSGYTF
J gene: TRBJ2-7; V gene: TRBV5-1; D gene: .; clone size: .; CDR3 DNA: TGCGCCAGCAGCTTGGAGGCAGGGGATGACGAGCAGTACTTC; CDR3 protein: CASSLEAGDDEQYF
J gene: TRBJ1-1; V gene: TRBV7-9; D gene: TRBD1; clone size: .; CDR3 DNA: TGTGCCAGCAGCTTACCGGACAGGGAAAACACTGAAGCTTTCTTT; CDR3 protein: CASSLPDRENTEAFF
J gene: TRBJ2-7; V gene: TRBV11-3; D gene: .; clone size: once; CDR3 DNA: TGTGCCAGCAGCTTAATACGGTTCGCGGCTGGAGAGCAGTACTTC; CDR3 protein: CASSLIRFAAGEQYF
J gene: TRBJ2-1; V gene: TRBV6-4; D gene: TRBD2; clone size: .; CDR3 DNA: TGTGCCAGCAGTGTGGTTAGCGGGCCCTACAATGAGCAGTTCTTC; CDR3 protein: CASSVVSGPYNEQFF
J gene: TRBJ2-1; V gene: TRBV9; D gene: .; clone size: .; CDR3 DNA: TGTGCCAGCAGCGTAGACCGTGGGCAGCCTAATGAGCAGTTCTTC; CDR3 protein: CASSVDRGQPNEQFF
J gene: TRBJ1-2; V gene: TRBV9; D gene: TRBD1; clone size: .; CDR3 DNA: TGTGCCAGCAGCGTAGGGGACAGGAGGCAATATAACTATGGCTACACCTTC; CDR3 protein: CASSVGDRRQYNYGYTF
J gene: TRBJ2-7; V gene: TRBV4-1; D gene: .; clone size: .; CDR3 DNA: TGCGCCAGCAGCCCCCGGCAGGGGATATACGAGCAGTACTTC; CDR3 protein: CASSPRQGIYEQYF
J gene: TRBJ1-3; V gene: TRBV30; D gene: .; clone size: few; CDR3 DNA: TGTGCCTGGAGTCAGGGATCTGGAAACACCATATATTTT; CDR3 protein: CAWSQGSGNTIYF
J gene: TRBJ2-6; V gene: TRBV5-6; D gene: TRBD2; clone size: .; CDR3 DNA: TGTGCCAGCAGCCCGGGGGGTATGTACTCTGGGGCCAACGTCCTGACTTTC; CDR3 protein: CASSPGGMYSGANVLTF
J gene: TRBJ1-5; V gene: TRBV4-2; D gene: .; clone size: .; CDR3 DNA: TGTGCCAGCAGCCAAGAGAGGGTAGATCAGCCCCAGCATTTT; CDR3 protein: CASSQERVDQPQHF
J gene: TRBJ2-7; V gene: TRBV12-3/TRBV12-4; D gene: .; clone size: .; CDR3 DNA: TGTGCCAGCAAGACGGGGTCCTACGAGCAGTACTTC; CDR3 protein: CASKTGSYEQYF
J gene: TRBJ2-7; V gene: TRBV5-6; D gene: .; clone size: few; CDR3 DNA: TGTGCCAGCAGCTTGGGGGCCGTCAACGGAGGGTACGAGCAGTACTTC; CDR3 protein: CASSLGAVNGGYEQYF
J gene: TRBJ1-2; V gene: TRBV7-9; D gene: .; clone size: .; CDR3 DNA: TGTGCCAGCAGCACCAGGGATGGCTACACCTTC; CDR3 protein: CASSTRDGYTF
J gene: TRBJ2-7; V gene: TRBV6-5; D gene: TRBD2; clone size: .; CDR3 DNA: TGTGCCAGCAGTTACTCGATTAGCGGGACCCACGAGCAGTACTTC; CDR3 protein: CASSYSISGTHEQYF
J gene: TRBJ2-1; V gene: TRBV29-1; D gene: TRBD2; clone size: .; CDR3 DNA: TGCAGCGTTCAGTCTAGCGGGGTTTACAATGAGCAGTTCTTC; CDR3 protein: CSVQSSGVYNEQFF
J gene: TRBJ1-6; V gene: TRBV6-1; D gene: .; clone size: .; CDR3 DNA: TGTGCCAGCAGTGAACGGGGAGTTTCCTATAATTCACCCCTCCACTTT; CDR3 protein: CASSERGVSYNSPLHF
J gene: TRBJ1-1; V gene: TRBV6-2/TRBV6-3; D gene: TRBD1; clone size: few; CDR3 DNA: TGTGCCAGCAGTTCCGGACAGGGGAACACTGAAGCTTTCTTT; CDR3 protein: CASSSGQGNTEAFF
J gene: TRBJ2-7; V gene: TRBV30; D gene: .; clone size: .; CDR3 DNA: TGTGCCTGGAGTGCAACTAGTCCCTACGAGCAGTACTTC; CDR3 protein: CAWSATSPYEQYF
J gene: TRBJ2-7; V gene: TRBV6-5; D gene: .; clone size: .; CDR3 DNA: TGTGCCAGCAGTTCGGCGGAACGGGTACGCGAGCAGTACTTC; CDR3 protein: CASSSAERVREQYF
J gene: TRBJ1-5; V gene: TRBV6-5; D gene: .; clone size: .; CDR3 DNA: TGTGCCAGCAGTTACTCGAGTGGCGAGGGCCAGCCCCAGCATTTT; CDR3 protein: CASSYSSGEGQPQHF
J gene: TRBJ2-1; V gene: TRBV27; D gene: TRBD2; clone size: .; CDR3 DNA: TGTGCCAGCAGTTTATGGGGTCCCGGGGGGGGTTACAATGAGCAGTTCTTC; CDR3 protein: CASSLWGPGGGYNEQFF
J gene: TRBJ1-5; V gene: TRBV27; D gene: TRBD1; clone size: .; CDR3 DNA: TGTGCCAGCAGACAAGGCCATAGACAGGGAAATCAGCCCCAGCATTTT; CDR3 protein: CASRQGHRQGNQPQHF
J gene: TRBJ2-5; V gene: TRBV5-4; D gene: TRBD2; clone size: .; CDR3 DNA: TGTGCCAGCAGCCCAAACTACCCGGGACTAGCGACGGAGACCCAGTACTTC; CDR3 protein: CASSPNYPGLATETQYF
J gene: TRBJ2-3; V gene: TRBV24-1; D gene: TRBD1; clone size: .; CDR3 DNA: TGTGCCACCAGTGAGGGGGACAGCCACCTTGGAGATACGCAGTATTTT; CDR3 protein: CATSEGDSHLGDTQYF
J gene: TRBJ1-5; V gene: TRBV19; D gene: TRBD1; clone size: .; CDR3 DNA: TGTGCCAGTAGATGGGACAGGGGGCACAATCAGCCCCAGCATTTT; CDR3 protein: CASRWDRGHNQPQHF
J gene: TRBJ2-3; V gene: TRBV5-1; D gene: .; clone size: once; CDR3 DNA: TGCGCCAGCAAGTCTCAGGGCCCGGATACGCAGTATTTT; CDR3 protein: CASKSQGPDTQYF
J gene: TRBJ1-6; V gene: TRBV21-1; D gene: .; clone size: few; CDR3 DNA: TGTGCCAGCAGCAAAGTGGAGTCGCCCTCCATTGATTCACCCCTCCACTTT; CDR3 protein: CASSKVESPSIDSPLHF
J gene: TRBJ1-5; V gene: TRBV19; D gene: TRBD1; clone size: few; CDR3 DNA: TGTGCCAGTAGTGGTGACAGGGGTGGACAGCCCCAGCATTTT; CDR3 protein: CASSGDRGGQPQHF
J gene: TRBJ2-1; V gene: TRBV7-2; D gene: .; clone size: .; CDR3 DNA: TGTGCCAGCAGCTCGGACCCGGGACTTCGATACAATGAGCAGTTCTTC; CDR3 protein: CASSSDPGLRYNEQFF